Reported below is one T cell receptor (beta chain). The antigen is unknown. It was with 60 Vbeta and 13 Jbeta primers that the PCR ran. Original handling: An analysis performed later counted around 80 million unique TCR beta chains (roughly 9.9 million of them shared). The protocol was immunoSEQ multiplex PCR, while the TCRdb copy is restricted to in-frame clones and leaves out a portion. From that table come the V and J calls and clone size; the DNA was used to work out D and trimming. The table records 130,000 to 150,000 clones, more than 75% of them present only once. The sample is drawn from a study of cytomegalovirus exposure and HLA in healthy donors. Study-wide results and caveats: What was likely a sequencing artifact was a cluster of highly shared sequence variants.

Sequencing input: PBMCs. This clonotype was sampled from a man in his late teens or twenties in good health and CMV-seronegative.

The CDR3 reads CASSYISGTGVNEQFF. The CDR3 DNA follows: TGTGCCAGCAGTTATATAAGTGGGACAGGGGTGAATGAGCAGTTCTTC. J is TRBJ2-1 and V is TRBV6-5; TRBD1 aligns across 10 bases. This CDR3 is built from 16 residues. CDR1 is MNHEY and CDR2 is SVGAGI in the germline V gene. Trimming at V came to 3 bases and at J to 7 bases, leaving 9 bases not matched to a gene.